This section outlines one T cell receptor (beta chain) sequence together with its context. These data originate in a study of early T cells in non-severe SARS-CoV-2 infection. Looked up from germline, CDR1 is WNHNN and CDR2 is SYGVQD (reference sequence). V was clipped by 5 bases and J by 5 bases; unmatched bases: 7. The CDR3 sequence is 15 residues long. A single record per CDR3 protein comes from TCRdb applying MiXCR to the 5' RACE reads. The sample shows about 80,000 distinct CDR3 sequences, approximately 12% of them seen only once. The sequenced sample was whole blood, obtained at baseline. V gene TRBV10-1 combines with J gene TRBJ2-1, with 9 nucleotides matching TRBD2. The clonotype was recovered from an adult who was a healthcare worker with PCR-confirmed SARS-CoV-2 infection or an uninfected control (not recorded which). The donor label of this sample is uncertain. CDR3 in amino acids: CASSSGGRANNEQFF. The CDR3 coding sequence is TGCGCCAGCAGTAGTGGCGGGAGGGCGAACAATGAGCAGTTCTTC.